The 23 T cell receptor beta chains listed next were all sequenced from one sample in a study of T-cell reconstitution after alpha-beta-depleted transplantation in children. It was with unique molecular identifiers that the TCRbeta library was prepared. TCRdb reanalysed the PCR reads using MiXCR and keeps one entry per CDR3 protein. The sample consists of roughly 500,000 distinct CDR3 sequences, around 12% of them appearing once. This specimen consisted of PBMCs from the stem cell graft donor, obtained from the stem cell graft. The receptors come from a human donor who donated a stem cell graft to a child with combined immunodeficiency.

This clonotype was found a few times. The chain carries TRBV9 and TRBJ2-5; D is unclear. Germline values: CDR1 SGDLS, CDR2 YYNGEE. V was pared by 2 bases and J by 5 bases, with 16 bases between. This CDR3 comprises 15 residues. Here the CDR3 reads CASSVDPGFYETQYF. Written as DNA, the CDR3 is TGTGCCAGCAGCGTGGATCCGGGTTTTTATGAGACCCAGTACTTC. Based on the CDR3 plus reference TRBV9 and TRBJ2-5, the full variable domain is DSGVTQTPKHLITATGQRVTLRCSPRSGDLSVYWYQQSLDQGLQFLIQYYNGEERAKGNILERFSAQQFPDLHSELNLSSLELGDSALYFCASSVDPGFYETQYFGPGTRLLVL.

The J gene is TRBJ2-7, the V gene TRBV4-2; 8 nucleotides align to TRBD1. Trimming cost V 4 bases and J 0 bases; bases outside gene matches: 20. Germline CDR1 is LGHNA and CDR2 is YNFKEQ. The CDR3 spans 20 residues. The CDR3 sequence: CASSPGGTGHIGVFSYEQYF. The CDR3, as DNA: TGTGCCAGCAGCCCAGGTGGGACAGGACACATCGGGGTATTCTCCTACGAGCAGTACTTC.

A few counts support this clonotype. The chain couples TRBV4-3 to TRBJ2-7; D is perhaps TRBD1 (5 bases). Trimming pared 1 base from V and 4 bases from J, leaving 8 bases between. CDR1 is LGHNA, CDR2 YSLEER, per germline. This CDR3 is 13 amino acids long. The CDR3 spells CASSQVKGYEQYF. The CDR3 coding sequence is TGCGCCAGCAGCCAAGTTAAGGGGTACGAGCAGTACTTC.

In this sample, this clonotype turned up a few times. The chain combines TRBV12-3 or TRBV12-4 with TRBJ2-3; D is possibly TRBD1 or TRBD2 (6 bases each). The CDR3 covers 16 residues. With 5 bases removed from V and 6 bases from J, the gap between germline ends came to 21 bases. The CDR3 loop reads CASSPGDWGPSDTQYF. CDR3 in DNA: TGTGCCAGCAGTCCAGGGGACTGGGGCCCGTCGGATACGCAGTATTTT.

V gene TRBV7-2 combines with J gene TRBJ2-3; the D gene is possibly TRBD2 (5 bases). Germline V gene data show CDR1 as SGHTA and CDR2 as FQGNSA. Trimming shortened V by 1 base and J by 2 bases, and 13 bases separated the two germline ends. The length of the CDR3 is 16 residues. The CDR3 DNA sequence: TGTGCCAGCAGCTTAGTAACAGCGGTCCACACAGATACGCAGTATTTT. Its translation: CASSLVTAVHTDTQYF.

CDR3 bases: TGCGCCAGCAGCCGGCCGGGTAGCGGGAGTTTCGACGAGCAGTACTTC. Translated: CASSRPGSGSFDEQYF. The chain has TRBV4-1 and TRBJ2-7, with 9 bases fitting TRBD2. This CDR3 is 16 amino acids long. Unmatched junction bases numbered 12, after V lost 4 bases and J lost 5 bases. Germline-derived CDR1 and CDR2 are MGHRA and YSYEKL.

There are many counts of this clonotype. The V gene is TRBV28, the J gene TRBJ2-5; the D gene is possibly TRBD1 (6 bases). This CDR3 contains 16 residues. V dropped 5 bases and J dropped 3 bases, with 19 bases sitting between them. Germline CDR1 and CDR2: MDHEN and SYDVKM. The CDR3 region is CASSPRGKRTEETQYF. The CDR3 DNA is TGTGCCAGCAGTCCTCGCGGTAAGAGGACAGAAGAGACCCAGTACTTC.

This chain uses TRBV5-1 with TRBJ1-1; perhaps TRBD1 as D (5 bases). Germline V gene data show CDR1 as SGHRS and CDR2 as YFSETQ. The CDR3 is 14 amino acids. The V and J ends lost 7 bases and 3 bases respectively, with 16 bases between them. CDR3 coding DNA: TGCGCCAGCGCCCCGACAGAAGTGTACACTGAAGCTTTCTTT. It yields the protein CASAPTEVYTEAFF. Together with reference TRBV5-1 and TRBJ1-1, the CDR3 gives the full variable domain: KAGVTQTPRYLIKTRGQQVTLSCSPISGHRSVSWYQQTPGQGLQFLFEYFSETQRNKGNFPGRFSGRQFSNSRSEMNVSTLELGDSALYLCASAPTEVYTEAFFGQGTRLTVV.

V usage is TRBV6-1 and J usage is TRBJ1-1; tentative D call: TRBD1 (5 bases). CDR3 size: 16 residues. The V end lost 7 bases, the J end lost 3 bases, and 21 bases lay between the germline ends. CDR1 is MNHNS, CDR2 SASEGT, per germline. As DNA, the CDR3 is TGTGCCAGCACCCAAGAGGGGCAGGGTGGGTACACTGAAGCTTTCTTT. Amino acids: CASTQEGQGGYTEAFF.

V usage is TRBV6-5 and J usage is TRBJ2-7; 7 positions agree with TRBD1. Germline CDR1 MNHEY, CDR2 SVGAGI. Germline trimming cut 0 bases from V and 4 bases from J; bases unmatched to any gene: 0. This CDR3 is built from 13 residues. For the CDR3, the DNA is TGTGCCAGCAGTTACTCGGGACAGTACGAGCAGTACTTC. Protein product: CASSYSGQYEQYF.

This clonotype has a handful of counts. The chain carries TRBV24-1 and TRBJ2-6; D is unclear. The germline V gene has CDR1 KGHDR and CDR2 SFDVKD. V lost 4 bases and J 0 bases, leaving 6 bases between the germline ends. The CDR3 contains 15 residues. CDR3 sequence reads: CATSEPSSGANVLTF. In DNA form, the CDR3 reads TGTGCCACCAGTGAGCCCAGCTCTGGGGCCAACGTCCTGACTTTC.

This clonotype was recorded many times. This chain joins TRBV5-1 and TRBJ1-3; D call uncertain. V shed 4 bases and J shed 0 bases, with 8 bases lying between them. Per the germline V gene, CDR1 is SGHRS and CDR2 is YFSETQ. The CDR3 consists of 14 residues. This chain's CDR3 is CASSEQSSGNTIYF. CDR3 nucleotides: TGCGCCAGCAGCGAACAGAGCTCTGGAAACACCATATATTTT.

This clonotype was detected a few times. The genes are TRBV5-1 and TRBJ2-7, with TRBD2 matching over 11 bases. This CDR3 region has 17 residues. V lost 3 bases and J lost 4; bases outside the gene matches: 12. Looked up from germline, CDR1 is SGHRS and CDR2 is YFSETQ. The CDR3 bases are TGCGCCAGCAGCTCGATGAGCATGACTAGCGGGGTATACGAGCAGTACTTC. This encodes CASSSMSMTSGVYEQYF. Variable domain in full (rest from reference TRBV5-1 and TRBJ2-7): KAGVTQTPRYLIKTRGQQVTLSCSPISGHRSVSWYQQTPGQGLQFLFEYFSETQRNKGNFPGRFSGRQFSNSRSEMNVSTLELGDSALYLCASSSMSMTSGVYEQYFGPGTRLTVT.

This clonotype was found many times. In DNA form, the CDR3 reads TGTGCCAGCAGCTTCCCGGGACAGGCAGGCAATGAGCAGTTCTTC. Amino acids: CASSFPGQAGNEQFF. The V gene is TRBV7-8, the J gene TRBJ2-1, with 8 bases fitting TRBD1. V shed 3 bases, J shed 6 bases, and the junction held 7 bases outside the gene matches. Looked up from germline, CDR1 is SGHVS and CDR2 is FQNEAQ. This CDR3 is built from 15 residues.

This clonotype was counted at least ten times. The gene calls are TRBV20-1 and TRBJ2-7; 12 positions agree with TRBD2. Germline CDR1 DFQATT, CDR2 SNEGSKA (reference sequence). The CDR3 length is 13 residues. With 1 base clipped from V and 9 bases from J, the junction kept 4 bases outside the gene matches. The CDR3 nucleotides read TGCAGTGCTAGAGGAAGACTAGCGGGGGTGCAGTACTTC. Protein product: CSARGRLAGVQYF.

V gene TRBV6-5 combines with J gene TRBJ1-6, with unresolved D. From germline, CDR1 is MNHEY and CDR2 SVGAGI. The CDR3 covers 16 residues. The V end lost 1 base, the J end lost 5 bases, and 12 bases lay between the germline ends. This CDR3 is CASSYYHSKNNSPLHF. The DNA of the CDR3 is TGTGCCAGCAGTTACTATCACAGTAAAAATAATTCACCCCTCCACTTT.

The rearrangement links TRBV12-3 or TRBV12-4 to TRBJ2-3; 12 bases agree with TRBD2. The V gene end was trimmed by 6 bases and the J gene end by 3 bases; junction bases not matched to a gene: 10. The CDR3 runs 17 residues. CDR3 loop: CASRQRGGLAGTDTQYF. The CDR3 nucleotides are TGTGCCAGCAGGCAAAGGGGAGGACTAGCGGGAACAGATACGCAGTATTTT.

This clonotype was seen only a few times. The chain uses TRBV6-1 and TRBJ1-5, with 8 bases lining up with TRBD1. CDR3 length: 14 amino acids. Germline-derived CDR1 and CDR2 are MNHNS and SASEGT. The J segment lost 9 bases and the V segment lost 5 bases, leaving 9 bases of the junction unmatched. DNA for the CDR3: TGTGCCAGCAGTCGCGGACAGGGCGGACCGCCCCAGCATTTT. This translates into CASSRGQGGPPQHF.

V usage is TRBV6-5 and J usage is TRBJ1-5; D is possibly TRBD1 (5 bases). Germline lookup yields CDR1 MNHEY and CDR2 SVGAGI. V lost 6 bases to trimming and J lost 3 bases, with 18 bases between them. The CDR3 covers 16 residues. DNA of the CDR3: TGTGCCAGCAGGGGCGACAGCCTATTCCTCAATCAGCCCCAGCATTTT. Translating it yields CASRGDSLFLNQPQHF.

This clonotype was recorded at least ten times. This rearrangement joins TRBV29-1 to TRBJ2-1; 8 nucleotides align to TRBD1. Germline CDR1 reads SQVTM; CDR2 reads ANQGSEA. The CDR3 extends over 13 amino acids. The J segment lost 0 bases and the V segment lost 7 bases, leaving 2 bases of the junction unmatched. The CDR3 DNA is TGCAGCGCTACAGGGGGCTCCTACAATGAGCAGTTCTTC. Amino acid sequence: CSATGGSYNEQFF.

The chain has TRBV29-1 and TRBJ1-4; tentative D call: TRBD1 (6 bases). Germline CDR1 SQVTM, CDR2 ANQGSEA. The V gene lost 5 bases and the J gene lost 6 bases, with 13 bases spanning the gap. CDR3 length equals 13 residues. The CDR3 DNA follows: TGCAGCGTTATGGACAGCGAGTATGAAAAACTGTTTTTT. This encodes CSVMDSEYEKLFF.

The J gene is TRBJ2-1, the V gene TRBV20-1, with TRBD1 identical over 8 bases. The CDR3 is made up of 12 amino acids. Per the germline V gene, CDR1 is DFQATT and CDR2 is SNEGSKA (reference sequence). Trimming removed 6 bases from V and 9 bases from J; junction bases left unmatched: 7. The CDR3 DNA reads TGCAGTGCCAACAGGGGGTATTTTGAGCAGTTCTTC. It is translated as CSANRGYFEQFF.

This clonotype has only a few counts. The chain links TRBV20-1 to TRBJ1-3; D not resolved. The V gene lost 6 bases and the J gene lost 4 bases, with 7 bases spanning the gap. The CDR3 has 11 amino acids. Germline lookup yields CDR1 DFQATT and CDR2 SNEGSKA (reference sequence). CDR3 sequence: CSAQQGNTIYF. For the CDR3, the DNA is TGCAGTGCGCAACAGGGAAACACCATATATTTT.